This T cell receptor beta chain came from a study of shared T cell receptors in the human thymus. Germline values: CDR1 SGHRS, CDR2 YFSETQ. The CDR3 extends over 17 amino acids. Trimming stripped 4 bases from V and 0 bases from J, with 19 bases between. The assay was immunoSEQ multiplex PCR, and TCRdb's table has in-frame clones only and misses some. Among hundreds of thousands of clones listed, about 90% were seen once. In addition, the sample was reused for a study of human thymus T cells.

This chain uses TRBV5-1 with TRBJ1-2; D unclear. The sequenced sample consisted of thymocytes. The source of this sequence is a boy under three years old with a congenital heart defect. The CDR3 reads CASSPSGGSSANYGYTF. The CDR3 DNA follows: TGCGCCAGCAGCCCCTCGGGTGGCAGTTCGGCTAACTATGGCTACACCTTC.